Detailed here is one TCR beta chain. Its antigen is unknown. Germline assignment: CDR1 SGHAT and CDR2 FQNNGV. The ends lost 1 base at V and 3 bases at J; junction bases unmatched: 2. This CDR3 region has 15 residues. In the study's own analysis: ImmunoSEQ gave junction-only sequences without quality scores, so filtering differed. Produced via immunoSEQ multiplex PCR; TCRdb's table is partial and in-frame only. V and J calls and clone size are as listed in that table; D and trimming were resolved from the DNA. The table shows some 2,500,000 clones, with over 85% occurring only once. This sample is drawn from a study of shared clonotypes between healthy human individuals. General study points: Compared with memory subsets, naive subsets generally had larger estimated richness.

Donors, healthy HIV-negative adults, lacked recent acute infections or vaccinations. CD4+ cells were split into CD45RA+ naive and CD45RA-negative memory subsets. The sequencing sample was made of naive CD4+ T cells from PBMCs. Subset meaning: CD45RA+ positively selected. The sequence derives from a man younger than 35 in good health. Some clones in this sample may be carry-over from other donors' samples. The rearrangement links TRBV11-2 to TRBJ2-7; 11 bases match TRBD1. CDR3 in amino acids: CASSLGGTGGYEQYF. The CDR3 DNA reads as TGTGCCAGCAGCTTAGGGGGGACAGGGGGCTACGAGCAGTACTTC.